This section outlines one T cell receptor beta chain sequence together with its context. The sample comes from a study of OX40 agonist ivuxolimab in advanced cancers. Enrollment shut out patients with autoimmune disease history or systemic immunosuppression. The CDR3 consists of 15 residues. Germline loops: CDR1 KGHSY, CDR2 FQNENV. With 2 bases clipped from V and 3 bases from J, the junction kept 4 bases outside the gene matches. Here immunoSEQ multiplex PCR was the method, and the copy in TCRdb shows in-frame clones only, minus some. The data hold 55,000 to 75,000 clones, with around 84% observed a single time.

The J gene is TRBJ2-5, the V gene TRBV16; TRBD2 agrees at 9 bases. This clonotype was obtained from an adult with an advanced solid tumor such as melanoma, head and neck, liver or kidney cancer. Sample: CD4+ or CD8+ T cells sorted from blood, taken in a trial of the OX40 agonist ivuxolimab. CDR3 sequence reads: CASSQRVAGEETQYF. The CDR3 DNA is TGTGCCAGCAGCCAAAGGGTAGCGGGAGAAGAGACCCAGTACTTC.